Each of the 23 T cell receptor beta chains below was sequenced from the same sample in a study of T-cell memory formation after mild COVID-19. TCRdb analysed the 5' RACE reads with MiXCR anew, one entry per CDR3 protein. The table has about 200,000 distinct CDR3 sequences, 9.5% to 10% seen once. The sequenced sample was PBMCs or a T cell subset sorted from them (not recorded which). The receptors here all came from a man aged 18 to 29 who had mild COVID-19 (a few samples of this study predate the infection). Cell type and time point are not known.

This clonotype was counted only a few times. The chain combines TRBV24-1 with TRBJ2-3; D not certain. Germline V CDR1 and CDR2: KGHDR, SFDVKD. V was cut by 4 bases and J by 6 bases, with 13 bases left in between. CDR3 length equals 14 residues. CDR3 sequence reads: CATSDQPDPDTQYF. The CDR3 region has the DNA TGTGCCACCAGTGACCAACCGGACCCTGATACGCAGTATTTT.

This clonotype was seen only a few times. The CDR3 reads CSAAGRLGGTDTQYF. The CDR3 DNA follows: TGCAGTGCTGCGGGTCGGCTAGGGGGCACAGATACGCAGTATTTT. The chain has TRBV20-1 and TRBJ2-3, with D possibly called TRBD1 or TRBD2 (5 bases each). Trimming left V 5 bases short and J 1 base short, with 16 bases between. CDR1 DFQATT and CDR2 SNEGSKA come from the germline V gene (reference sequence). CDR3 length equals 15 residues.

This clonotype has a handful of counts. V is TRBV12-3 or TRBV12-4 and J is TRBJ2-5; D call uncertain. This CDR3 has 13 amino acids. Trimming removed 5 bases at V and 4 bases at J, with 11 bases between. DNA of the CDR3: TGTGCCAGCAGTGCCCTCCCCCGAGAGACCCAGTACTTC. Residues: CASSALPRETQYF.

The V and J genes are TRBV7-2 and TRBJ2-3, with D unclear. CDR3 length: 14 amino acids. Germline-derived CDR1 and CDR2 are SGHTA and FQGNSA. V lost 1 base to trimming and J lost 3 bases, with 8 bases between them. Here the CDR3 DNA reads TGTGCCAGCAGCTTAGAGTCCAGGACAGATACGCAGTATTTT. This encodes CASSLESRTDTQYF. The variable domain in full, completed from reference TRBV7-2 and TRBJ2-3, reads GAGVSQSPSNKVTEKGKDVELRCDPISGHTALYWYRQSLGQGLEFLIYFQGNSAPDKSGLPSDRFSAERTGGSVSTLTIQRTQQEDSAVYLCASSLESRTDTQYFGPGTRLTVL.

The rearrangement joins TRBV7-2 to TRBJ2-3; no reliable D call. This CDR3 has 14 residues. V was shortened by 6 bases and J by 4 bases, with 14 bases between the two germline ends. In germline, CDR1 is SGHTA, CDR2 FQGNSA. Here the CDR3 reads CASRIGVGADTQYF. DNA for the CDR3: TGTGCCAGCAGGATCGGAGTTGGGGCAGATACGCAGTATTTT.

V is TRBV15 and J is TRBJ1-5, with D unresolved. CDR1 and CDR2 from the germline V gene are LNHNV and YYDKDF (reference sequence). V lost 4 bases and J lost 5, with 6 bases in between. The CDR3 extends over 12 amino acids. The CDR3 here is CATSIQDQPQHF. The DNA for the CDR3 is TGTGCCACCAGCATTCAGGATCAGCCCCAGCATTTT.

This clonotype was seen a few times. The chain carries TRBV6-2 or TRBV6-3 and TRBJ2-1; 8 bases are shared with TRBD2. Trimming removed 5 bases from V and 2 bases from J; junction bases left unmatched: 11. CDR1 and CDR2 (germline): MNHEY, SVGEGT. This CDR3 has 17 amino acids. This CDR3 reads CASSLKLGGGTYNEQFF. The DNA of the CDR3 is TGTGCCAGCAGTCTAAAACTGGGCGGGGGGACCTACAATGAGCAGTTCTTC.

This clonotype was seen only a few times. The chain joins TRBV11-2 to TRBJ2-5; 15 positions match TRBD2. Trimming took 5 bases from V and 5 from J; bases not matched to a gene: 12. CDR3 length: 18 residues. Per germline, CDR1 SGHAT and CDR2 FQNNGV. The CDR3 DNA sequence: TGTGCCAGCAGCCCTCCCCCGGGACTAGCGGGGGGCTGGGAGACCCAGTACTTC. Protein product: CASSPPPGLAGGWETQYF.

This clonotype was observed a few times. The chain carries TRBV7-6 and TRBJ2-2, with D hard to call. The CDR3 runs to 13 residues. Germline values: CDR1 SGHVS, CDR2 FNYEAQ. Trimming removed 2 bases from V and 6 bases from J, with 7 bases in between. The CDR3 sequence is CASSLNRPGELFF. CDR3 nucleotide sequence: TGTGCCAGCAGCTTAAATCGACCCGGGGAGCTGTTTTTT.

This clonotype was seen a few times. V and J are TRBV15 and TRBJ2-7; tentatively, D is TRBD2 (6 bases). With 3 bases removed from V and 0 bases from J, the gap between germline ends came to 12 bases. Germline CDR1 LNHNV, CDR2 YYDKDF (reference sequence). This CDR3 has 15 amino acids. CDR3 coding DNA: TGTGCCACCAGCAGGGACGGGGGACCCTCCTACGAGCAGTACTTC. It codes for CATSRDGGPSYEQYF.

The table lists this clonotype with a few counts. The CDR3 DNA reads TGTGCCAGCAGTGGACGTGAGGGCTTAGCTAACTATGGCTACACCTTC. It translates to CASSGREGLANYGYTF. The chain links TRBV2 to TRBJ1-2; no reliable D call. The length of the CDR3 is 16 residues. V lost 4 bases and J lost 0, with 15 bases in between. Germline V gives CDR1 SNHLY, CDR2 FYNNEI.

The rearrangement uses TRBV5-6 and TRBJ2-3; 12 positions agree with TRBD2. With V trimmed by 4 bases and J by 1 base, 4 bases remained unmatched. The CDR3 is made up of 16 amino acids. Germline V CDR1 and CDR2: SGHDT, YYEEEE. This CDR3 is CASSDRLAGGTDTQYF. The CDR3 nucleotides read TGTGCCAGCAGCGATCGACTAGCGGGGGGCACAGATACGCAGTATTTT.

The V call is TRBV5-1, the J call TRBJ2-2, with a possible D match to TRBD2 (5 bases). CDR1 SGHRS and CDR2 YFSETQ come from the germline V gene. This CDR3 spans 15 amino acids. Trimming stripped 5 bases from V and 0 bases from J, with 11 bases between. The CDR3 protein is CASRRADANTGELFF. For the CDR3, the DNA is TGCGCCAGCAGACGAGCGGACGCGAACACCGGGGAGCTGTTTTTT.

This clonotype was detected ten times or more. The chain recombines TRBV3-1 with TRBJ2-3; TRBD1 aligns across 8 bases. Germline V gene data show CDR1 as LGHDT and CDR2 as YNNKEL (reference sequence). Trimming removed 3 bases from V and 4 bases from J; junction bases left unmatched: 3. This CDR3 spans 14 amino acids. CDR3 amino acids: CASSQTGAPDTQYF. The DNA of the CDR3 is TGTGCCAGCAGCCAGACAGGGGCCCCAGATACGCAGTATTTT.

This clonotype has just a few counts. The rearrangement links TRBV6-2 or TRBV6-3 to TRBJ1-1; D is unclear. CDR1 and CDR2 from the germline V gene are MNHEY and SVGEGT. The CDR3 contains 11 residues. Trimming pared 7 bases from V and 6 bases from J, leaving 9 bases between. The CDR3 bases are TGTGCCAGCAATTCGGTGTCTGAAGCTTTCTTT. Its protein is CASNSVSEAFF.

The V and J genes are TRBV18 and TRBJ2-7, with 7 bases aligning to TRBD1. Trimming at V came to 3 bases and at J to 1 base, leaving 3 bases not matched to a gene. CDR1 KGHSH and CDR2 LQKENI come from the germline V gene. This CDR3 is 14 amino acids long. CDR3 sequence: CASSPGTASYEQYV. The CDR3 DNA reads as TGTGCCAGCTCACCCGGGACAGCATCCTACGAGCAGTACGTC.

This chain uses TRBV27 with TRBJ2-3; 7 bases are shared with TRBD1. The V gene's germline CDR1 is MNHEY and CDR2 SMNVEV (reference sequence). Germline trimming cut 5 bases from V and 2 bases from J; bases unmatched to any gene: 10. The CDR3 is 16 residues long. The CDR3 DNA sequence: TGTGCCAGCAGTCCAGGGATGGGACAGTCCACAGATACGCAGTATTTT. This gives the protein CASSPGMGQSTDTQYF.

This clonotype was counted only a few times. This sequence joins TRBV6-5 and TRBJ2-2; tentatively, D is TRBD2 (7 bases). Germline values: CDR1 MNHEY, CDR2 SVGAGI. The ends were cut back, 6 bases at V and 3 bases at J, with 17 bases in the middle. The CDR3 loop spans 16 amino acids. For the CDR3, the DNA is TGTGCCAGCAGGGACCTGGGAGGGGGGTACACCGGGGAGCTGTTTTTT. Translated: CASRDLGGGYTGELFF.

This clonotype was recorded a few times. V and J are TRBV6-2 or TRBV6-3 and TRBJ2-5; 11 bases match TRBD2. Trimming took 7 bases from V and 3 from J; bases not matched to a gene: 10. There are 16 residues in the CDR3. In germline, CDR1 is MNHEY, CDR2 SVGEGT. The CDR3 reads CASTHRGLAGEETQYF. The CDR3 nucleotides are TGTGCCAGCACCCATCGAGGACTAGCGGGCGAAGAGACCCAGTACTTC.

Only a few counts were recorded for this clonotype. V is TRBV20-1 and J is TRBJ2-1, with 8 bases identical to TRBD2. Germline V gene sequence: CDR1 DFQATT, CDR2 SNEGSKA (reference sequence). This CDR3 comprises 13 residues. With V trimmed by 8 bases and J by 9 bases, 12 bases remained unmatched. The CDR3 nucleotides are TGCAGTCCTGAAGCGGGGGTGGTTACTGAGCAGTTCTTC. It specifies CSPEAGVVTEQFF.

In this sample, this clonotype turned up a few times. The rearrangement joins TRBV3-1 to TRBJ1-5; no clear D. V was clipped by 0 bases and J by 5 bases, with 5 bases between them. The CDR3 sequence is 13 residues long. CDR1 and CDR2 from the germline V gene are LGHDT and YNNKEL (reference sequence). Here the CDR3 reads CASSQDSHQPQHF. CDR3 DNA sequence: TGTGCCAGCAGCCAAGACTCTCATCAGCCCCAGCATTTT. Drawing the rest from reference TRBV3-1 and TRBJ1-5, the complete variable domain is DTAVSQTPKYLVTQMGNDKSIKCEQNLGHDTMYWYKQDSKKFLKIMFSYNNKELIINETVPNRFSPKSPDKAHLNLHINSLELGDSAVYFCASSQDSHQPQHFGDGTRLSIL.

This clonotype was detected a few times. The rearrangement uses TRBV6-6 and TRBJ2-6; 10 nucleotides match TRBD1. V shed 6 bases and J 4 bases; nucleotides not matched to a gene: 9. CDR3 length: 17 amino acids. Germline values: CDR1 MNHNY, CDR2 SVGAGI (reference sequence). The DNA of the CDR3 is TGTGCCAGCAGCCCCGGGACAGGGGATCCCGGGGCCAACGTCCTGACTTTC. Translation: CASSPGTGDPGANVLTF.

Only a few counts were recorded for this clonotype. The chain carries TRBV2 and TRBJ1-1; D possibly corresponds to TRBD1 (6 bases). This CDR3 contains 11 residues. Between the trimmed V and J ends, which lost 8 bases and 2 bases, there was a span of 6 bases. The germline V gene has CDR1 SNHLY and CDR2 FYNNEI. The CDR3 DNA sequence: TGTGCCAGCGGGGGCAACACTGAAGCTTTCTTT. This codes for CASGGNTEAFF.